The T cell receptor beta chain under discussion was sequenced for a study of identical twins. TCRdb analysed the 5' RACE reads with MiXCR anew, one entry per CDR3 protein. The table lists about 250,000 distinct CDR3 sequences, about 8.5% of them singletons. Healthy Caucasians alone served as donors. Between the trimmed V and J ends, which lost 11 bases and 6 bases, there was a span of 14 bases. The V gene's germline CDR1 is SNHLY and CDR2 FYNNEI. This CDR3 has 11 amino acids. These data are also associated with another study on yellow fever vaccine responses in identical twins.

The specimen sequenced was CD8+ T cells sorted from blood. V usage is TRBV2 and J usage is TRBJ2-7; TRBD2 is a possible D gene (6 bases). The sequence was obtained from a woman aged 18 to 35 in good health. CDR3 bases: TGTGCCGAGGGGCGGGGAGCCGAGCAGTACTTC. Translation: CAEGRGAEQYF.